This T cell receptor beta chain emerged from a study of blood T cell repertoires in COVID-19. Study background: Researchers got acute and convalescent COVID-19 samples from the United States, Italy and Spain. T cells, B-cell-depleted T cells, or PBMCs supplied cDNA or gDNA.

The CDR3 extends over 15 amino acids. Trimming cost V 4 bases and J 1 base, with 14 bases left between them. Germline CDR1 SGHRS, CDR2 YFSETQ. How the authors handled the data: How many nucleated cells were present was estimated from reference gene primer amplification. Sequencing was performed with immunoSEQ multiplex PCR; in TCRdb, only in-frame clones are kept and a portion is missing. V, J and clone size derive from that table, while D and trimming were established from the DNA sequence. The data show over 150,000 clones, 60% to 80% seen once. This clonotype was sampled from a woman in her 70s with acute or convalescent COVID-19. The specimen sequenced was peripheral blood. V is TRBV5-1 and J is TRBJ1-1; D possibly corresponds to TRBD1 (5 bases). CDR3 nucleotides: TGCGCCAGCAGCCCCACGGGACTTGGGAACACTGAAGCTTTCTTT. Residues: CASSPTGLGNTEAFF.